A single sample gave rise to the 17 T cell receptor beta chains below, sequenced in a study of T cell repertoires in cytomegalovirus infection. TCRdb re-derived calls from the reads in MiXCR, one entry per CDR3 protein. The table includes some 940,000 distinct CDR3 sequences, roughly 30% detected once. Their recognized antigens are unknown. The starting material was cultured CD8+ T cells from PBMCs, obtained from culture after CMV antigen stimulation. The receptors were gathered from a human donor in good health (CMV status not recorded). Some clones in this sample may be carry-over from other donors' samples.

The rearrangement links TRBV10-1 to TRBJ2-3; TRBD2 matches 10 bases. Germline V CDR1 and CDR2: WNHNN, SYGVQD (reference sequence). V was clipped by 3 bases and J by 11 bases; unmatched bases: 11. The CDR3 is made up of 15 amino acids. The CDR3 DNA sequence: TGCGCCAGCAGTGAATTTAGCGGGGGGACCAGTATGCAGTATTTT. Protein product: CASSEFSGGTSMQYF.

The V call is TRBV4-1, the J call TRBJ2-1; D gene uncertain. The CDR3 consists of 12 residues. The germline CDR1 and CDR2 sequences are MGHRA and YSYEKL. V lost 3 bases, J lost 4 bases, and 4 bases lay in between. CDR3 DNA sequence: TGCGCCAGCAGCCACCAATACAATGAGCAGTTCTTC. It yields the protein CASSHQYNEQFF.

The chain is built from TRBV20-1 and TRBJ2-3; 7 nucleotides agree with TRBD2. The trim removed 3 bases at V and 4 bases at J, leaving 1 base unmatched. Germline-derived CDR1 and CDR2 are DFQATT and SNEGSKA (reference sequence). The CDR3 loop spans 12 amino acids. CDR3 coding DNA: TGCAGTGCTAGGGGGGGGGCAGATACGCAGTATTTT. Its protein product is CSARGGADTQYF.

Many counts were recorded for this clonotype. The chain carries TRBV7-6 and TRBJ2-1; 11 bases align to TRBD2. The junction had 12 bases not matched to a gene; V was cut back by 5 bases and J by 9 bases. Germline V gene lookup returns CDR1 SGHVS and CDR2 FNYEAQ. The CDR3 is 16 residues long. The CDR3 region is CASSPLVAGGLVEQFF. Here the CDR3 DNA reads TGTGCCAGCAGCCCCCTAGTAGCGGGGGGGCTGGTTGAGCAGTTCTTC.

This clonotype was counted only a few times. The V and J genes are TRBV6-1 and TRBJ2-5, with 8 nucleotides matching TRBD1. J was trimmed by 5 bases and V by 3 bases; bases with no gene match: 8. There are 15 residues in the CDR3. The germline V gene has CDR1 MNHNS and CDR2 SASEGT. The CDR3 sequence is CASSEWTGLGETQYF. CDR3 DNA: TGTGCCAGCAGTGAGTGGACAGGGCTTGGGGAGACCCAGTACTTC.

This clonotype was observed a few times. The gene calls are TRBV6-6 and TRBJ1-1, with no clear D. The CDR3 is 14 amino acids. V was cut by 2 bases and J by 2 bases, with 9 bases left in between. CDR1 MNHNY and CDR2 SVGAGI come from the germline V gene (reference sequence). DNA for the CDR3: TGTGCCAGCAGTTACAGGGTAATCAACACTGAAGCTTTCTTT. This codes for CASSYRVINTEAFF.

The CDR3 DNA sequence: TGCAGTGCTAGCGTGCGACGGGCAGATCAGCCCCAGCATTTT. Translating it yields CSASVRRADQPQHF. This sequence joins TRBV20-1 and TRBJ1-5; D gene unclear. Looked up from germline, CDR1 is DFQATT and CDR2 is SNEGSKA (reference sequence). The CDR3 is 14 amino acids. V was clipped by 3 bases and J by 5 bases, with 14 bases between them.

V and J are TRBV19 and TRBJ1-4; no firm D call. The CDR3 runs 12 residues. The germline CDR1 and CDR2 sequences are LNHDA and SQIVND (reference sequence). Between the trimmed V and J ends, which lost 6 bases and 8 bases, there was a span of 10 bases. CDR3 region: CASSTIGEKLFF. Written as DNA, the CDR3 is TGTGCCAGTAGCACTATCGGGGAAAAACTGTTTTTT.

The CDR3 region is CASRQDIEAFF. CDR3 bases: TGTGCCAGCAGGCAGGACATTGAAGCTTTCTTT. The V and J genes are TRBV7-4 and TRBJ1-1, with D tentatively TRBD1 (5 bases). The germline V and J ends were trimmed by 6 bases and 7 bases, with 9 bases remaining between them. The germline gives CDR1 SGHVT, CDR2 SQSDAQ. CDR3 size: 11 residues.

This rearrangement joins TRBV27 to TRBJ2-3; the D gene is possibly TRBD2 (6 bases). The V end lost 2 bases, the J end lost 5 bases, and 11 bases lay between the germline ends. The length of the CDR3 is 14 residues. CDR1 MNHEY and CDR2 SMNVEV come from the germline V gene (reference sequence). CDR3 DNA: TGTGCCAGCAGTTTAGGAGGGTATAGAGATACGCAGTATTTT. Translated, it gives CASSLGGYRDTQYF.

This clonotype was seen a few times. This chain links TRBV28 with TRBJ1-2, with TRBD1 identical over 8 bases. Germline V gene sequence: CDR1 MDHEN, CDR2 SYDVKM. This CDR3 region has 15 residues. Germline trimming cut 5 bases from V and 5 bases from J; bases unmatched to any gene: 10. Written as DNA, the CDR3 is TGTGCCAGCAGTATCATCAGACAGGGGAAATATGGCTACACCTTC. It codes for CASSIIRQGKYGYTF.

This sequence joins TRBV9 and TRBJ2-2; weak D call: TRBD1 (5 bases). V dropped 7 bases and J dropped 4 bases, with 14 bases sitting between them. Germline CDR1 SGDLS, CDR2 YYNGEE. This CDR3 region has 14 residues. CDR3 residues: CASQRGSSTGELFF. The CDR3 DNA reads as TGTGCCAGCCAAAGGGGCTCGAGCACCGGGGAGCTGTTTTTT.

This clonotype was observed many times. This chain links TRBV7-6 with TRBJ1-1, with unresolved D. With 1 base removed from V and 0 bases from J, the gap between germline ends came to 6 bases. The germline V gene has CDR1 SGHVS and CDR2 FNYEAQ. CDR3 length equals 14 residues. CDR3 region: CASSLGQVNTEAFF. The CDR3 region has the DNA TGTGCCAGCAGCTTAGGGCAGGTGAACACTGAAGCTTTCTTT. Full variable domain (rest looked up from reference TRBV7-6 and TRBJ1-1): GAGVSQSPRYKVTKRGQDVALRCDPISGHVSLYWYRQALGQGPEFLTYFNYEAQQDKSGLPNDRFSAERPEGSISTLTIQRTEQRDSAMYRCASSLGQVNTEAFFGQGTRLTVV.

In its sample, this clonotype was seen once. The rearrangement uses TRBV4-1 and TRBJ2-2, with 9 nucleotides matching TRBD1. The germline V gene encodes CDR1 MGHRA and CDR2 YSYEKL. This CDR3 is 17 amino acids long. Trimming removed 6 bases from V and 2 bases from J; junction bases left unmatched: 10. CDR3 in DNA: TGCGCCAGCAGTTCCTCGGACAGGGGATTCAACACCGGGGAGCTGTTTTTT. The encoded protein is CASSSSDRGFNTGELFF.

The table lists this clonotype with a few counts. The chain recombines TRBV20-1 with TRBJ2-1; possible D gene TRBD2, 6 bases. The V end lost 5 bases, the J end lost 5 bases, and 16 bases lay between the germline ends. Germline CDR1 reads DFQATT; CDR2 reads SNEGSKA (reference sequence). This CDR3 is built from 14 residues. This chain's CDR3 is CSAPLSTRNNEQFF. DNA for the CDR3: TGCAGTGCTCCCTTGTCGACTAGAAACAATGAGCAGTTCTTC.

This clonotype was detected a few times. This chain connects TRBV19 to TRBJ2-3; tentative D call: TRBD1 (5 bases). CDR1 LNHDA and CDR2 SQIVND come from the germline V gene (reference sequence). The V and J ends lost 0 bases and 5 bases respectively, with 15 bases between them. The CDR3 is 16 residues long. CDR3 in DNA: TGTGCCAGTAGTATAGACCTCAGGGTATCGGGAGATACGCAGTATTTT. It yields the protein CASSIDLRVSGDTQYF.

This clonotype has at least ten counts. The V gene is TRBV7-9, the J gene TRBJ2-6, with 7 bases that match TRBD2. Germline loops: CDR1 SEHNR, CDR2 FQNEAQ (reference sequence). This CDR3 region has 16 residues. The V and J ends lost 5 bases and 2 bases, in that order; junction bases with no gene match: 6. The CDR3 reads CASSPGRDAGANVLTF. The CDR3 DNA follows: TGTGCCAGCAGCCCGGGGAGGGATGCTGGGGCCAACGTCCTGACTTTC.